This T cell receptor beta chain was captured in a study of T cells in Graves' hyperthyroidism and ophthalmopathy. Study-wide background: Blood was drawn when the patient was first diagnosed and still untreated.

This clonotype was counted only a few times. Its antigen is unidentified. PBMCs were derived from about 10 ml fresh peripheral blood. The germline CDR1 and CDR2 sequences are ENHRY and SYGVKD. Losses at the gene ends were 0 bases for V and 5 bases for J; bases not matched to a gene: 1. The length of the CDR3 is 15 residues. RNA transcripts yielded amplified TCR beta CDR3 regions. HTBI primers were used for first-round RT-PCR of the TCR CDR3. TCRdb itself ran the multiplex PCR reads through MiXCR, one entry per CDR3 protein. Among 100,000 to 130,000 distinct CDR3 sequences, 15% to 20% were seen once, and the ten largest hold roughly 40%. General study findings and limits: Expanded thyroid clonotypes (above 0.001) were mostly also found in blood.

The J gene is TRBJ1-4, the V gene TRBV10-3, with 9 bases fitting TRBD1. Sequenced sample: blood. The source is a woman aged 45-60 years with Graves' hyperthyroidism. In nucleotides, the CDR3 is TGTGCCATCAGTGAGTCCGGGACAGGGAATGAAAAACTGTTTTTT. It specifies CAISESGTGNEKLFF.